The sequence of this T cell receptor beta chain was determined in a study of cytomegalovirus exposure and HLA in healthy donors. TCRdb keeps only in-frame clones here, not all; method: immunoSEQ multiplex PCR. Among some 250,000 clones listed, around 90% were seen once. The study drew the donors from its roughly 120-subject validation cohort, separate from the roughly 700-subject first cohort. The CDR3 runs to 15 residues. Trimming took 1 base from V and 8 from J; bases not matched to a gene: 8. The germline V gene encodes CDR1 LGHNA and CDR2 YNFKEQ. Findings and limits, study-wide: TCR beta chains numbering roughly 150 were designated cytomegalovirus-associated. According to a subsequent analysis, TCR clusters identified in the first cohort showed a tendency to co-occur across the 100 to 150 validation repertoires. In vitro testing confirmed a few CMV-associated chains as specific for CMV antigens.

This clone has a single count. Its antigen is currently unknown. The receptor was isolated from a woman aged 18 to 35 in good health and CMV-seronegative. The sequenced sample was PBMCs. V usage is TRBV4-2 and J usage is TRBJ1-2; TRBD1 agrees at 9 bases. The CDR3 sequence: CASSQVGMDRGGYTF. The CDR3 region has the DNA TGTGCCAGCAGCCAAGTAGGCATGGACAGGGGCGGCTACACCTTC.